This TCR beta chain derives from a study of cytomegalovirus exposure and HLA in healthy donors. Study background: A subsequent analysis stated that the 100 to 150 validation repertoires were run on the same platform as the roughly 620 first-cohort repertoires. Study-wide results and limits: There were 164 TCR beta chains listed as cytomegalovirus-associated.

Trimming removed 2 bases at V and 9 bases at J, with 8 bases between. CDR3 size: 11 residues. Germline CDR1 GTSNPN, CDR2 SVGIG (reference sequence). Points on this clone: Its specificity is unknown.

The table came from immunoSEQ multiplex PCR; TCRdb's copy has only in-frame clones and leaves some out. Among about 150,000 clones, 75% to 90% were seen once, and the ten largest hold about 20%. The sample comprised PBMCs. This chain uses TRBV30 with TRBJ2-1; the D gene is possibly TRBD2 (5 bases). This receptor was obtained from a man in his late teens or twenties in good health and CMV-seropositive. The CDR3 DNA sequence: TGTGCCTGGAGTTACGGAGGTGAGCAGTTCTTC. Amino acids: CAWSYGGEQFF.